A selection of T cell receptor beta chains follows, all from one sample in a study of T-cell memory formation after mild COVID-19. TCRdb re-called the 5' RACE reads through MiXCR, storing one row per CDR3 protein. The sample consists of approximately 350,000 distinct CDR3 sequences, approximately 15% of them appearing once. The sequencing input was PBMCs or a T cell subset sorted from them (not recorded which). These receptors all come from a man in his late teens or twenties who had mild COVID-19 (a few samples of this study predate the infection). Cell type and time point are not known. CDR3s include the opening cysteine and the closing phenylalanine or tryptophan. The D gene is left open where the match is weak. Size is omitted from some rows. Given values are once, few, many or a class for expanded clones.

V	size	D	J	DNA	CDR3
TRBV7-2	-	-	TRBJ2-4	TGTGCCAGCAGCGCCGGGCCCGGTGGAAACATTCAGTACTTC	CASSAGPGGNIQYF
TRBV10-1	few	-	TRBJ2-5	TGCGCCAGCAGTGAGTCAGTAGGGATGGAGACCCAGTACTTC	CASSESVGMETQYF
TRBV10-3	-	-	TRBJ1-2	TGTGCCATCGCCAGCTTAGGGAACTATGGCTACACCTTC	CAIASLGNYGYTF
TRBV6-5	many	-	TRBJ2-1	TGTGCCAGCAGTTACGGGAGAGCCTACAATGAGCAGTTCTTC	CASSYGRAYNEQFF
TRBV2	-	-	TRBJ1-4	TGTGCCAGCAGTGAGCGGCAGTCTAATGAAAAACTGTTTTTT	CASSERQSNEKLFF
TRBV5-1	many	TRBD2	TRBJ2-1	TGCGCCAGCAGCTTGGATATAGCGGGGGGGGATGAGCAGTTCTTC	CASSLDIAGGDEQFF
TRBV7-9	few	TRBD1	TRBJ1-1	TGTGCCAGCAGCTCCGGACAGGGGAGTTTCTTT	CASSSGQGSFF
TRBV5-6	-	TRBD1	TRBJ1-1	TGTGCCAGCAGCTCAGGGACAGTCACTGAAGCTTTCTTT	CASSSGTVTEAFF
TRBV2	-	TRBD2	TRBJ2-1	TGTGCCGGGGGACTAGCGGGGGGTTTCTACAATGAGCAGTTCTTC	CAGGLAGGFYNEQFF
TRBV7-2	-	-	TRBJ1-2	TGTGCCAGCAGCGAAGGCGGGGACTATGGCTACACCTTC	CASSEGGDYGYTF
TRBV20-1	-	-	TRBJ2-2	TGCAGTGCTAGTCGGGGGCCGGTCACCGGGGAGCTGTTTTTT	CSASRGPVTGELFF
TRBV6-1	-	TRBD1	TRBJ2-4	TGTGCCAGCAGTCCTGCCGGGACAGGGGTCGTGAACATTCAGTACTTC	CASSPAGTGVVNIQYF
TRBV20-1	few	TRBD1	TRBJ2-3	TGCAGTGCGACGACAGGGACCCACACAGATACGCAGTATTTT	CSATTGTHTDTQYF
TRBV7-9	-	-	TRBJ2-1	TGTGCCAGCAGTAAGATTGGGGGATCCTACAATGAGCAGTTCTTC	CASSKIGGSYNEQFF
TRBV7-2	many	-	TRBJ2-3	TGTGCCAGCAGCTCCCGACTGTCTAACACAGATACGCAGTATTTT	CASSSRLSNTDTQYF
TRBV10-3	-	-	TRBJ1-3	TGTGCCATCGGGCAGGGAACTGGAAACACCATATATTTT	CAIGQGTGNTIYF
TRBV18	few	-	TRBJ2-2	TGTGCCAGCTCATTTCTGGGACAATTCGACGGGGAGCTGTTTTTT	CASSFLGQFDGELFF
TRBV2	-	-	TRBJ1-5	TGTGCCAGCAGCGCAGGGGACATGCGGCAGCCCCAGCATTTT	CASSAGDMRQPQHF
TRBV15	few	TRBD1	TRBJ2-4	TGTGCCACCAGCAGAGATGCAGGGACAGGGGGCAACATTCAGTACTTC	CATSRDAGTGGNIQYF
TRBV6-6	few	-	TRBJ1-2	TGTGCCAGCAGTACGACCTACTCCTATGGCTACACCTTC	CASSTTYSYGYTF
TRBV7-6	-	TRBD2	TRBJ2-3	TGTGCCAGCAGCTTATATTTAGCGGGGGGCCAGTCAGATACGCAGTATTTT	CASSLYLAGGQSDTQYF
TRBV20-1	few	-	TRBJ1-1	TGCAGTGCTAGAATATACGAGTCTGCTTTCTTT	CSARIYESAFF
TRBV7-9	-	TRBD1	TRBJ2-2	TGTGCCAGCAGCGATACTCCGGGACAGAATTACACCGGGGAGCTGTTTTTT	CASSDTPGQNYTGELFF
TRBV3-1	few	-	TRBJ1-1	TGTGCCAGCAGCTTCCAAGGTCGGGGGCACACTGAAGCTTTCTTT	CASSFQGRGHTEAFF
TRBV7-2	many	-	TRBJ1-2	TGTGCCAGCAGCTTCCAGGGGTTAGATGGCTACACCTTC	CASSFQGLDGYTF
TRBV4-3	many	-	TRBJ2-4	TGCGCCAGCAGCCAAGATGACAAAAACATTCAGTACTTC	CASSQDDKNIQYF
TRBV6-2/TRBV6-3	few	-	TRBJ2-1	TGTGCCAGCAGAACACCCCGGGACTTAAAGGTTAATGAGCAGTTCTTC	CASRTPRDLKVNEQFF
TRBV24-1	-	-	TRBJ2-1	TGTGCCACCAGGGACAGTTCCTACAATGAGCAGTTCTTC	CATRDSSYNEQFF
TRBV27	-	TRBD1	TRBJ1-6	TGTGCCACCGCGACAGGGGCCTCCTATAATTCACCCCTCCACTTT	CATATGASYNSPLHF
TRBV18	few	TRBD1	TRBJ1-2	TGTGCCAGCTCACGCGGGACAGCCGAGGAGAACTATGGCTACACCTTC	CASSRGTAEENYGYTF
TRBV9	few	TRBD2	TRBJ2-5	TGTGCCAGCAGCGCCGGACGGACTAGCGGGGGACAAGAGACCCAGTACTTC	CASSAGRTSGGQETQYF
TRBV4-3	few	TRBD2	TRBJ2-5	TGCGCCAGCAGCCAGGACAGGACTAGCGGGGGGCCCGGGTACTTC	CASSQDRTSGGPGYF
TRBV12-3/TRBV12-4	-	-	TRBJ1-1	TGTGCCAGCAGTCCGGGGGGGGGCACCCAGAACACTGAAGCTTTCTTT	CASSPGGGTQNTEAFF
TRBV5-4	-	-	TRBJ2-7	TGTGCCAGCAGCTGGGGTCCGGGCCCAAACGAGCAGTACTTC	CASSWGPGPNEQYF
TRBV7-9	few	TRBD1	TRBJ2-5	TGTGCCAGCAGCTCGACAGGGCCCGGAGAGACCCAGTACTTC	CASSSTGPGETQYF
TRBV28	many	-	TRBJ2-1	TGTGCCAGCACATCTGCGGGGCTCCAGAGCTCCTACAATGAGCAGTTCTTC	CASTSAGLQSSYNEQFF
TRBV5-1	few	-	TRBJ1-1	TGCGCCAGCAGCTCCTGGTCCTTGGGCTCCACTGAAGCTTTCTTT	CASSSWSLGSTEAFF
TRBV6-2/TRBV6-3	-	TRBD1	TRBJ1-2	TGTGCCAGCAGTAAGGCCCTCGGGACAGATGTCTATGGCTACACCTTC	CASSKALGTDVYGYTF
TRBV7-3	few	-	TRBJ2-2	TGTGCCAGCAGCTTAGTAGGGGAAAGCACCGGGGAGCTGTTTTTT	CASSLVGESTGELFF
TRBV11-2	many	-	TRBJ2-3	TGTGCCAGCAGCTTACTACAGAGCACAGATACGCAGTATTTT	CASSLLQSTDTQYF
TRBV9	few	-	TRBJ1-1	TGTGCCAGCAGCGTAACCAGCGTGGGAGTCACTGAAGCTTTCTTT	CASSVTSVGVTEAFF
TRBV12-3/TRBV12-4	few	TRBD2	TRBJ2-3	TGTGCCAGCAGCCGAACTAGCGGGGGGACCTACACAGATACGCAGTATTTT	CASSRTSGGTYTDTQYF
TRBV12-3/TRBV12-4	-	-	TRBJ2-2	TGTGCCAGCAGTTTTGGGGGAGGGGGTTCGTCAGGGGAGCTGTTTTTT	CASSFGGGGSSGELFF
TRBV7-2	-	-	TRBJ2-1	TGTGCCAGCAGCTGGGACCTAAGCTCCTACAATGAGCAGTTCTTC	CASSWDLSSYNEQFF
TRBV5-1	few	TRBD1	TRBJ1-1	TGCGCCAGCAGCTTGTCGTGGACAGGGAGCACTGAAGCTTTCTTT	CASSLSWTGSTEAFF
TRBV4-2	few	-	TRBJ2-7	TGTGCCAGCAGCCAAGGAACACAGGGCGCCTACGAGCAGTACTTC	CASSQGTQGAYEQYF
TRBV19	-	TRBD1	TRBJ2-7	TGTGCCAGTAGTAACTCCGACAGGGCTGTCTACGAGCAGTACTTC	CASSNSDRAVYEQYF
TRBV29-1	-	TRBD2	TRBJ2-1	TGCAGCGTTGATCGGCTAGCGGGGGCCAATGAGCAGTTCTTC	CSVDRLAGANEQFF
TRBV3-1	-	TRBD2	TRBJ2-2	TGTGCCAGCAACAGACTAGCGGGTAACACCGGGGAGCTGTTTTTT	CASNRLAGNTGELFF
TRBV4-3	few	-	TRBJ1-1	TGCGCCAGCAGCCCGTCGGGCCCTCCCACTGAAGCTTTCTTT	CASSPSGPPTEAFF
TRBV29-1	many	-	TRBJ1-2	TGCAGCGTTGAAGGTGGCTACACCTTC	CSVEGGYTF
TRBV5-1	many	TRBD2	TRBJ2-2	TGCGCCAGCAGCTTGTCCGGGACTAGCCGGTCGAACACCGGGGAGCTGTTTTTT	CASSLSGTSRSNTGELFF
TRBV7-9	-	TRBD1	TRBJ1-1	TGTGCCAGCAGCTTAGGGGGGACAGGGGGAGCTTTCTTT	CASSLGGTGGAFF
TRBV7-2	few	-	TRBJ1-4	TGTGCCAGCAGCTTTATGTCTAATGAAAAACTGTTTTTT	CASSFMSNEKLFF
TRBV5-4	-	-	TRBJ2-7	TGTGCCAGCAGCTTGACCAGGGACCCTGCCTACGAGCAGTACTTC	CASSLTRDPAYEQYF
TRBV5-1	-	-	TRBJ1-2	TGCGCCAGCAGCTTGGCCTCAGGAGCTAACTATGGCTACACCTTC	CASSLASGANYGYTF
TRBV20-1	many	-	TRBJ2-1	TGCAGTGCTAGAGATCCCGAGGCGGGCAATGAGCAGTTCTTC	CSARDPEAGNEQFF